The clone carrying this T cell receptor (beta chain) was observed a handful of times. Antigen: not known. Running of the v3.0 immunoSEQ assay took place at survey level. Using immunoSEQ multiplex PCR, the repertoire was profiled, and TCRdb retains in-frame clones only, with some absent. The sample includes about 30,000 clones, just under 80% of them seen just once. The data were taken from a study of long-term antiretroviral therapy in people with HIV. Study observations and caveats: Clones showing expansion before ART dominated the repertoire at all time points.

Germline V CDR1 and CDR2: MNHEY, SMNVEV (reference sequence). The CDR3 is 14 amino acids. V shed 2 bases and J 2 bases; nucleotides not matched to a gene: 0. The material sequenced was unsorted PBMCs, taken 1.5 years before starting antiretroviral therapy. The rearrangement joins TRBV27 to TRBJ1-5, with 7 bases lining up with TRBD1. The source of this sequence is a man between 18 and 35 years old with HIV. The CDR3, as DNA: TGTGCCAGCAGTTTAGGACAGGGCAATCAGCCCCAGCATTTT. Translated: CASSLGQGNQPQHF.